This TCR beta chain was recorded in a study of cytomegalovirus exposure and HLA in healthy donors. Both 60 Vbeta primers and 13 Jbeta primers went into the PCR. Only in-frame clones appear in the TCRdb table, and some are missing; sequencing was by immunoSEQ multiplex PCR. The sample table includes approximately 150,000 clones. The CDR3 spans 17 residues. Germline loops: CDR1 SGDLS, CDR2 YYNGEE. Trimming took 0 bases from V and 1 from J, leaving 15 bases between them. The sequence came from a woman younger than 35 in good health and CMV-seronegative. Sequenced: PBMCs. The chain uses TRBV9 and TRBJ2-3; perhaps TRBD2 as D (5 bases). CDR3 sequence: CASSVGVGVRGTDTQYF. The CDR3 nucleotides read TGTGCCAGCAGCGTAGGAGTCGGGGTCCGGGGCACAGATACGCAGTATTTT.